This entry describes one T cell receptor beta chain. Antigen unknown. The data derive from a study of graft-versus-host responses after intestinal transplantation. Study details: Multivisceral, liver-intestinal, or isolated intestinal transplants were received by the recipients. After anti-thymocyte globulin induction, recipients took tacrolimus and steroids for 2 to 3 years. Regarding the study as a whole: Patients who carried graft-donor T cell macrochimerism also had high graft-versus-host to host-versus-graft clonal ratios in their allografts. Recipient marrow showed GvH clones, some seen first in ileum or blood.

The CDR3 totals 15 residues. Looked up from germline, CDR1 is MNHEY and CDR2 is SMNVEV (reference sequence). Trimming cost V 0 bases and J 5 bases; bases outside gene matches: 7. TCRdb's table, derived via immunoSEQ multiplex PCR, lists solely in-frame clones and lacks some. This sample has roughly 38,000 clones; over 85% occur once, and the top ten carry roughly 23%. The sequence was obtained from a human donor who was the organ donor for an intestinal transplant. The sample in question was unstimulated CD8+ T cells sorted from spleen or lymph node cells, obtained before transplant. The J gene is TRBJ2-7, the V gene TRBV27, with TRBD1 identical over 7 bases. CDR3 residues: CASSLSSRGRDEQYF. DNA of the CDR3: TGTGCCAGCAGTTTATCCTCTAGGGGGCGCGACGAGCAGTACTTC.